This record covers a single T cell receptor beta chain. What antigen it recognizes has not been identified. No base qualities exist here, and no much larger clone lies one base off it. Using the deep immunoSEQ assay, TCR CDR3 regions were amplified from genomic DNA by multiplex PCR. Genomic DNA extracted from each cell subset was distributed evenly over all wells of several immunoSEQ 96-well plates, and each plate served as one replicate. For sorted subsets, each replicate PCR was loaded with approximately 190 ng genomic DNA, equivalent to 25,000 to 35,000 T cell genomes. Purified libraries were quantified with a Qubit 3.0 fluorometer, sized on a Bioanalyzer 2100, and re-quantified with the KAPA Library Quantification kit. Every immunoSEQ 96-well plate was sequenced on a dedicated single-read 150-cycle Illumina NextSeq 550 flow cell. For the original study's pipeline: Because the immunoSEQ output held only junctional sequences and lacked quality scores, the filtering could not match the filtering applied to full-length reads. Sequences were annotated with PyIR, a Python wrapper for IgBLAST v1.9, and V/J genes and CDR3 were assigned using IMGT germline references. Reads were removed for weak V/J assignments (E-value above 1e-6), missing CDR3, stop codons, out-of-frame junctions, or ambiguous translated residues. V3J clonotypes were defined as sequences sharing the same inferred V gene, J gene, and CDR3 amino acid sequence. Percentage overlap between repertoires was computed as shared unique clonotypes divided by the size of the smaller repertoire. Repertoire richness was assessed with RTK rarefaction, the Chao1 estimator, and Recon v2.1 estimates of unobserved clonotypes. For all TCRbeta clonotypes obtained by the gDNA method from a few donors, generation probabilities were computed with OLGA. Not all clones reach the TCRdb copy of this immuneACCESS table, which keeps in-frame sequences only. Checked studies attribute under half of the gap to unresolved V genes and leave the rest unexplained. The DNA was the basis for D and trimming; V, J and clone size are from that table. The sample table lists about 690,000 clones, 90% of them with a count of one. The ten most abundant clones make up about 33% of the sample.

V lost 5 bases and J lost 1 base; the stretch between them is 17 bases long. The CDR3 measures 16 amino acids from cysteine to phenylalanine. Only the CDR3 DNA stays, 48 bases, in frame from base 1. As encoded in the germline V gene (reference sequence), CDR1 is LNHDA while CDR2 is SQIVND. The donors were healthy, HIV-negative adults with no recently reported acute infections or vaccinations. All donors were Caucasian adults living in Nashville, Tennessee, USA. CD8 memory samples were composed of magnetically selected CD45RO+ cells combined with CCR7-negative CD45RA+ effector memory (TemRA) cells. Blood was obtained by leukapheresis, after which PBMCs were separated by Ficoll-Histopaque density gradient centrifugation and cryopreserved in liquid nitrogen vapor phase. Purity and quantity of every magnetically sorted T cell population were checked by analytical flow cytometry. Genomic DNA was isolated from each sorted fraction and quantified by UV absorbance on a Nanodrop 2000c.

This entry comes from a study of shared clonotypes between healthy human individuals (dated by TCRdb to about 2020). The study in broad terms: The cohort comprised two women and a few men aged 18 to 49 years. To estimate repertoire size and how much clonotypes are shared between individuals, the study performed deep sequencing of blood TCR repertoires from 4 to 6 healthy adults. To increase sequencing depth and limit assay-specific biases, different laboratories used diverse techniques to prepare libraries and sequence TCR repertoires. For each donor, CD4 naive and CD4 memory were each run on three plates, CD8 naive on two plates, and CD8 memory on one plate. Between about 0.9 and 10 billion PBMCs per donor were obtained by leukapheresis. General findings and caveats noted by the study authors: Sampling was limited to blood, and TCR repertoires in tissue likely differ from TCR repertoires in blood. Pairwise subsampling led to the expectation that sequencing depth would affect the degree of clonotype sharing among donors. The genetic and exposure-history diversity represented was limited by the small number of donors. Estimated clonotype richness was generally larger for naive than for memory subsets. Rarefaction of sorted-subset datasets indicated incomplete sequencing despite the large sequencing depth. Approximately 4.8% of naive CD4, 3.5% of naive CD8, 2.3% of memory CD4, and 0.35% to 0.5% of memory CD8 clonotypes were shared across several donors. Higher generation probabilities were observed for clonotypes shared by all four sorted-subset donors than for non-shared clonotypes.

Sequencing used memory CD8+ T cells from PBMCs. The cell subset or site label for this specimen denotes: CD45RO+ cells pooled with CCR7-negative TemRA cells. The source is a man younger than 30 in good health. Some clones in this sample may be carry-over from other donors' samples. This sequence uses TRBV19 and TRBJ1-2; a weak D assignment points to TRBD1 (6 bases agree). The DNA sequence reads TGTGCCAGTAGTCCCGGGACACATTTCTATAACTATGGCTACACCTTC. It translates to CASSPGTHFYNYGYTF.